Below are 2 T cell receptor beta chains sequenced from a single sample in a study of OX40 agonist ivuxolimab in advanced cancers. Repertoires were generated with immunoSEQ multiplex PCR, while TCRdb's copy carries only in-frame clones and drops some. The table shows some 76,000 clones, with 80% to 95% occurring only once. This sample comprised CD4+ or CD8+ T cells sorted from blood, obtained in a trial of the OX40 agonist ivuxolimab. The origin of the receptors is an adult with an advanced solid tumor such as melanoma, head and neck, liver or kidney cancer.

The chain uses TRBV6-1 and TRBJ2-7, with D perhaps TRBD1 (6 bases). From germline, CDR1 is MNHNS and CDR2 SASEGT. Trimming removed 4 bases at V and 6 bases at J, with 7 bases between. The CDR3 is 11 residues long. This chain's CDR3 is CASSARGEQYF. In DNA form, the CDR3 reads TGTGCCAGCAGTGCCAGGGGCGAGCAGTACTTC.

The chain recombines TRBV27 with TRBJ2-3; a possible D gene is TRBD2 (7 bases). Trimming pared 4 bases from V and 4 bases from J, leaving 21 bases between. The germline CDR1 and CDR2 sequences are MNHEY and SMNVEV (reference sequence). This CDR3 is built from 17 residues. CDR3 nucleotide sequence: TGTGCCAGCAGTTCGTCCGGTGGGGGGGCCGGAGCAGATACGCAGTATTTT. Residues: CASSSSGGGAGADTQYF.